The TCR beta chain described here comes from a study of cytomegalovirus exposure and HLA in healthy donors. The PCR ran on 60 Vbeta and 13 Jbeta primers. The method was immunoSEQ multiplex PCR; TCRdb's version includes in-frame clones alone and lacks a portion of them. The sample has about 130,000 clones, 74% seen once; the top ten hold less than 7%. This CDR3 region has 14 residues. Losses at the gene ends were 8 bases for V and 3 bases for J; bases not matched to a gene: 8. Germline values: CDR1 SGHTA, CDR2 FQGNSA. In the case of this clone: Its antigen is as yet unknown.

General study results and limits: It was 150 to 200 TCR beta chains that were listed as cytomegalovirus-associated. Analysis was carried out at a later point, and it linked a missense DCLRE1C variant to TCR beta V- and J-gene trimming.

The V call is TRBV7-2, the J call TRBJ2-7, with 9 bases matching TRBD2. Sequencing was done on a sample of PBMCs. The clonotype originates from a woman between 45 and 65 years old in good health and CMV-seropositive. CDR3 in amino acids: CASRAGGPFYEQYF. The CDR3 region has the DNA TGTGCCAGCCGGGCGGGGGGGCCATTCTACGAGCAGTACTTC.